Listed below are T cell receptor beta chains from one sample, sequenced in a study of control samples from healthy donors and cancer patients. This table comes from immunoSEQ multiplex PCR, and its TCRdb copy is limited to in-frame clones, with some not included. The sample contains 75,000 to 95,000 clones, roughly 88% of which appear only once. Sequenced input: blood. Receptors originate from a woman aged 45-65 years in good health. CDR3s include the opening cysteine and the closing phenylalanine or tryptophan. A D gene is named only where the DNA matches it firmly. Clone size, where shown, is once, few, many, or a class for clones that have expanded.

TRBV10-3	NA	NA	TRBJ1-4	CAISELLDISTNEKLFF	TGTGCCATCAGTGAGCTACTGGACATCTCAACTAATGAAAAACTGTTTTTT
TRBV7-9	NA	TRBD1	TRBJ2-3	CASSLLQGADTQYF	TGTGCCAGCAGCTTACTACAGGGGGCAGATACGCAGTATTTT
TRBV20-1	once	NA	TRBJ2-7	CSGRTLSEQYF	TGCAGTGGACGGACTCTCTCCGAGCAGTACTTC
TRBV7-8	NA	NA	TRBJ1-3	CASSRKVGDGISGNTIYF	TGTGCCAGCAGCAGAAAAGTAGGGGACGGAATCTCTGGAAACACCATATATTTT
TRBV2	NA	TRBD1	TRBJ2-7	CASNHPGQGNGEQYF	TGTGCCAGCAACCATCCGGGACAGGGGAACGGCGAGCAGTACTTC
TRBV6-5	once	TRBD1	TRBJ1-2	CASSRQGFTYGYTF	TGTGCCAGCAGCAGACAGGGTTTTACCTATGGCTACACCTTC
TRBV2	NA	TRBD1	TRBJ1-1	CASSEIRQGAFF	TGTGCCAGCAGTGAAATAAGACAGGGGGCTTTCTTT
TRBV11-2	NA	NA	TRBJ2-7	CASSDSLRGSSYEQYF	TGTGCCAGCAGCGATTCCTTGAGGGGAAGCTCCTACGAGCAGTACTTC
TRBV9	NA	NA	TRBJ1-4	CASSVRPAEKLFF	TGTGCCAGCAGCGTAAGGCCGGCTGAAAAACTGTTTTTT
TRBV29-1	NA	NA	TRBJ1-1	CSARGNTEAFF	TGCAGTGCCAGGGGGAACACTGAAGCTTTCTTT
TRBV19	NA	NA	TRBJ1-2	CASSLGRSYGYTF	TGTGCCAGTAGCCTTGGACGGAGCTATGGCTACACCTTC
TRBV6-2/TRBV6-3	NA	NA	TRBJ2-3	CASSYKDTQYF	TGTGCCAGCAGTTACAAAGATACGCAGTATTTT
TRBV3-1/TRBV3-2	NA	NA	TRBJ1-2	CASSQTGLYGYTF	TGTGCCAGCAGCCAGACAGGTCTCTATGGCTACACCTTC
TRBV28	NA	NA	TRBJ2-2	CASSLMETGELFF	TGTGCCAGCAGTTTAATGGAAACCGGGGAGCTGTTTTTT
TRBV5-1	NA	TRBD2	TRBJ2-1	CASSPISGTSNNEQFF	TGCGCCAGCAGCCCCATCTCCGGGACTAGTAACAATGAGCAGTTCTTC
TRBV6-5	NA	TRBD2	TRBJ2-1	CASRRAGLRNNEQFF	TGTGCCAGCCGTAGGGCGGGACTAAGGAACAATGAGCAGTTCTTC
TRBV27	NA	NA	TRBJ1-3	CASSLTVSSGNTIYF	TGTGCCAGCAGTTTAACGGTCAGCTCTGGAAACACCATATATTTT
TRBV19	once	NA	TRBJ1-5	CASRYLQGGNNQPQHF	TGTGCCAGTAGGTATCTACAGGGTGGGAACAATCAGCCCCAGCATTTT
TRBV6-5	NA	NA	TRBJ2-6	CASSYSRGSGANVLTF	TGTGCCAGCAGTTACTCGAGAGGCTCTGGGGCCAACGTCCTGACTTTC
TRBV4-1	NA	NA	TRBJ2-7	CASSQEIGHYEQYF	TGCGCCAGCAGCCAAGAGATAGGGCACTACGAGCAGTACTTC
TRBV6-6	NA	NA	TRBJ2-3	CASGTDTQYF	TGTGCCAGCGGGACAGATACGCAGTATTTT
TRBV24-1	NA	TRBD2	TRBJ2-2	CATSDLRTSVDGELFF	TGTGCCACCAGTGACCTTCGGACTAGCGTGGATGGGGAGCTGTTTTTT
TRBV2	few	NA	TRBJ1-5	CASSEALGQPQHF	TGTGCCAGCAGTGAAGCGCTGGGTCAGCCCCAGCATTTT
TRBV15	NA	NA	TRBJ1-1	CATSNDFLGGAEAFF	TGTGCCACCAGCAATGACTTCTTGGGGGGGGCTGAAGCTTTCTTT
TRBV5-6	NA	NA	TRBJ2-3	CASSNGWADTQYF	TGTGCCAGCAGCAATGGGTGGGCGGATACGCAGTATTTT
TRBV27	once	TRBD1	TRBJ2-7	CASSRTGAYEQYF	TGTGCCAGCAGCCGGACAGGGGCCTACGAGCAGTACTTC
TRBV11-2	NA	NA	TRBJ2-7	CASSESVDSGYEQYF	TGTGCCAGCAGCGAGAGCGTGGACAGCGGCTACGAGCAGTACTTC
TRBV5-8	once	NA	TRBJ1-6	CASSLVTGNSPLHF	TGTGCCAGCAGCTTGGTAACGGGGAATTCACCCCTCCACTTT
TRBV5-4	NA	TRBD1	TRBJ2-7	CASSRGQGSSRSYEQYF	TGTGCCAGCAGCAGGGGACAGGGGTCCAGCCGCTCCTACGAGCAGTACTTC
TRBV30	NA	NA	TRBJ1-5	CAWSASWRKPQHF	TGTGCCTGGAGTGCTAGTTGGCGGAAGCCCCAGCATTTT
TRBV2	NA	TRBD1	TRBJ1-3	CASSVRQGARNTIYF	TGTGCCAGCAGCGTTAGACAGGGGGCCAGAAACACCATATATTTT
TRBV6-5	NA	TRBD1	TRBJ1-5	CASSRDSVPGQPQHF	TGTGCCAGCAGCCGGGACAGTGTCCCCGGCCAGCCCCAGCATTTT
TRBV2	NA	NA	TRBJ1-2	CASSELNGYTF	TGTGCCAGCAGTGAGTTAAATGGCTACACCTTC
TRBV5-1	NA	TRBD1	TRBJ1-1	CASSSGTANTEAFF	TGCGCCAGCAGCTCCGGGACAGCCAACACTGAAGCTTTCTTT
TRBV11-2	NA	NA	TRBJ2-7	CASSLKIILGEQYF	TGTGCCAGCAGCTTAAAAATAATCCTCGGGGAGCAGTACTTC
TRBV19	NA	NA	TRBJ2-2	CASSNPNMIDTGELFF	TGTGCCAGTAGTAACCCCAATATGATCGACACCGGGGAGCTGTTTTTT
TRBV7-2	NA	NA	TRBJ2-1	CASSLGYGDEQFF	TGTGCCAGCAGCTTAGGCTACGGCGATGAGCAGTTCTTC
TRBV13	NA	NA	TRBJ1-2	CASSRSGGNSLYTF	TGTGCCAGCAGCCGCTCGGGGGGAAATTCTCTCTACACCTTC
TRBV5-6	few	TRBD2	TRBJ2-2	CASGPLAGETGELFF	TGTGCCAGCGGTCCCCTGGCGGGGGAAACCGGGGAGCTGTTTTTT
TRBV12-5	NA	NA	TRBJ2-5	CASGKTGIQETQYF	TGTGCTAGTGGGAAGACCGGAATCCAAGAGACCCAGTACTTC
TRBV19	NA	NA	TRBJ1-4	CASSIDMGPNEKLFF	TGTGCCAGTAGTATAGATATGGGACCTAATGAAAAACTGTTTTTT
TRBV9	NA	NA	TRBJ1-4	CASSAGTHNEKLFF	TGTGCCAGCAGCGCCGGAACTCATAATGAAAAACTGTTTTTT
TRBV5-1	NA	NA	TRBJ1-1	CASSLMRVGEAFF	TGCGCCAGCAGCCTTATGAGGGTGGGAGAAGCTTTCTTT
TRBV27	once	NA	TRBJ2-2	CASSLVLGELFF	TGTGCCAGCAGTTTAGTTCTCGGGGAGCTGTTTTTT
TRBV6-1	NA	NA	TRBJ2-1	CASSVRGSNSYNEQFF	TGTGCCAGCAGTGTAAGGGGGTCAAACTCCTACAATGAGCAGTTCTTC
TRBV5-1	NA	TRBD1	TRBJ2-2	CASSLGQGAETGELFF	TGCGCCAGCAGCTTGGGACAGGGGGCAGAAACCGGGGAGCTGTTTTTT
TRBV7-9	NA	TRBD2	TRBJ2-7	CASSLKPLSGGYYEQYF	TGTGCCAGCAGCTTAAAGCCCTTGAGCGGGGGGTACTACGAGCAGTACTTC
TRBV5-4	NA	NA	TRBJ2-2	CASSLGPRANTGELFF	TGTGCCAGCAGCTTGGGTCCCCGAGCGAACACCGGGGAGCTGTTTTTT
TRBV11-3	NA	NA	TRBJ2-1	CASSLSGNEQFF	TGTGCCAGCAGCCTGTCGGGCAATGAGCAGTTCTTC
TRBV5-1	NA	NA	TRBJ2-3	CASSTDSSTDTQYF	TGCGCCAGCAGCACGGACAGTAGCACAGATACGCAGTATTTT
TRBV11-2	few	NA	TRBJ2-2	CASEGENTGELFF	TGTGCCAGCGAGGGGGAGAACACCGGGGAGCTGTTTTTT
TRBV30	NA	TRBD2	TRBJ2-1	CAWRTSGGASEEQFF	TGTGCCTGGAGGACTAGCGGGGGGGCCTCAGAGGAGCAGTTCTTC